The T cell receptor (beta chain) under discussion was sequenced for a study of CD8 T cells in Susac syndrome. The authors negatively isolated CD8+ and CD4+ T cells and FACS-enriched TEMRA cells. The CDR3 is made up of 13 amino acids. V was pared by 6 bases and J by 11 bases, with 10 bases of the junction left unmatched. It was with random hexamers that roughly 0.5 to 1 ug RNA was reverse transcribed. By means of immunoSEQ multiplex PCR, TCR beta CDR3 spanning 54 Vbeta and 13 Jbeta underwent amplification. Each CDR3 protein is one row after TCRdb ran MiXCR on the immunoSEQ multiplex PCR reads. Among about 400,000 distinct CDR3 sequences listed, around 83% were seen once.

The sample was CD8+ T cells from PBMCs. This clonotype originated in a human donor with multiple sclerosis. V usage is TRBV12-3 or TRBV12-4 and J usage is TRBJ1-1, with 9 bases aligning to TRBD1. The CDR3 loop is CASSDRGGTGAFF. CDR3 DNA sequence: TGTGCCAGCAGCGACCGGGGGGGGACAGGGGCTTTCTTT.